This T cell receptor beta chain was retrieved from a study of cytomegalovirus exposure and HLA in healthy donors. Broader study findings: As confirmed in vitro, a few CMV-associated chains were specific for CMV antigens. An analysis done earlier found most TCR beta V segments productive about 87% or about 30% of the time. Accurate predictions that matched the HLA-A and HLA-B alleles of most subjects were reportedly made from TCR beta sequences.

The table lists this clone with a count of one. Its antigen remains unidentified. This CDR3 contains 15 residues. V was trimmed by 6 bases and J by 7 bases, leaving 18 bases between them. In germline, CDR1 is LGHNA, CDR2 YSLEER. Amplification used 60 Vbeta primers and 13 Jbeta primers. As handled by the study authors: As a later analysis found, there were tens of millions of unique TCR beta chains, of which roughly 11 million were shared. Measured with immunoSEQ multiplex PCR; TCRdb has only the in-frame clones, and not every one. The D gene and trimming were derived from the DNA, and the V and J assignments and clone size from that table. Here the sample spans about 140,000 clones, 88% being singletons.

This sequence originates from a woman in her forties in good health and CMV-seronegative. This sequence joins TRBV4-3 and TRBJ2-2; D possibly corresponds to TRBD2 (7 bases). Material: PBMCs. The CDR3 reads CASRLGGGADGELFF. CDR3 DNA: TGCGCCAGCAGGTTGGGGGGGGGCGCAGACGGGGAGCTGTTTTTT.